This T cell receptor (beta chain) was observed in a study of T cells after yellow fever vaccination. This clonotype was seen ten or more times. Its antigen is still unknown. Findings of the study overall: The study re-detected most primary-vaccination clones after the booster (roughly 96% CD4, roughly 85% CD8). Any FACS-sorted repertoire could hold abundant clonotypes that contaminate it from the bulk population.

For TCR, cDNA came from 5'RACE template switching, which added a universal primer site and UMIs. TCRdb re-called the 5' RACE reads with MiXCR, one entry per CDR3 protein. The sample holds over 130,000 distinct CDR3 sequences, roughly 8% seen once. Germline values: CDR1 ENHRY, CDR2 SYGVKD. This CDR3 region has 13 residues. The J segment lost 8 bases and the V segment lost 7 bases, leaving 8 bases of the junction unmatched. Here the sequenced sample was CD4+ T cells sorted from PBMCs, taken 5 days after the yellow fever booster vaccination. The source is a man aged 30-40 years who received the YFV17D yellow fever vaccine. This sequence joins TRBV10-3 and TRBJ2-5; TRBD1 matches 9 bases. CDR3: CAIKQGARSTQYF. The CDR3 bases are TGTGCCATCAAACAGGGGGCTCGTTCTACCCAGTACTTC.